This T cell receptor (beta chain) was identified during a study of metastatic and nonmetastatic thyroid tumors. About the study: Samples came from malignant and benign thyroid patients, and repertoires were compared across blood and tumor or nodule tissue.

From the PCR reads, TCRdb re-called clones with MiXCR. The table records some 27,000 clones, roughly 3.5% of them present only once. Not a single patient had been given any form of treatment at any point before undergoing thyroid surgery. CDR1 is MDHEN, CDR2 SYDVKM, per germline. The CDR3 has 14 residues. The V and J ends lost 2 bases and 5 bases, in that order; junction bases with no gene match: 6. This clone was counted between two and nine times. Sequenced material: blood. The receptor was isolated from a male donor with papillary thyroid cancer or a benign thyroid nodule (not recorded which). Some clones in this sample may be carry-over from other donors' samples. The rearrangement uses TRBV28 and TRBJ2-7; 7 bases fit TRBD2. The CDR3 loop reads CASSLRREFNEQYF. CDR3 DNA sequence: TGTGCCAGCAGTTTACGGCGGGAGTTCAACGAGCAGTACTTC.